Shown below are 22 T cell receptor beta chains from a single sample sequenced in a study of CD8+ T cells in alopecia areata. Investigators isolated RNA and reverse transcribed it into cDNA to act as the sequencing template. TCRdb's copy holds only in-frame clones and misses some; the assay was immunoSEQ multiplex PCR. The sample shows under 300,000 clones, around 64% of them seen only once. Treatment noted: oral pan-JAK inhibitor, 5-10 mg twice daily. Source: CD4+ T cells sorted from blood, taken around week 54, from a patient treated with tofacitinib. The receptors come from a human donor with alopecia areata.

In DNA, the CDR3 is TGTGCCAGCAGTGGCACAGAGTCCTTGAGGGGCGAGCAGTACTTC. As protein: CASSGTESLRGEQYF. The gene calls are TRBV25-1 and TRBJ2-7; D could derive from TRBD1 or TRBD2 (5 bases each). V was clipped by 4 bases and J by 6 bases, with 19 bases between them. This CDR3 has 15 residues. From germline, CDR1 is MGHDK and CDR2 SYGVNS.

The CDR3 loop reads CSVVGGTSGTYEQYF. In nucleotides, the CDR3 is TGCAGCGTGGTCGGCGGGACATCAGGAACCTACGAGCAGTACTTC. This rearrangement joins TRBV29-1 to TRBJ2-7; D may correspond to TRBD1 or TRBD2 (6 bases each). This CDR3 spans 15 amino acids. V shed 6 bases and J shed 2 bases, with 20 bases lying between them. The germline V gene has CDR1 SQVTM and CDR2 ANQGSEA.

The chain couples TRBV9 to TRBJ1-2; D is possibly TRBD1 (6 bases). The CDR3 length is 14 residues. Germline CDR1 SGDLS, CDR2 YYNGEE. The V end lost 2 bases, the J end lost 1 base, and 9 bases lay between the germline ends. The DNA for the CDR3 is TGTGCCAGCAGCGTGGCAGGGGTTAACTATGGCTACACCTTC. It codes for CASSVAGVNYGYTF. The whole variable domain, filled in from reference TRBV9 and TRBJ1-2, reads DSGVTQTPKHLITATGQRVTLRCSPRSGDLSVYWYQQSLDQGLQFLIQYYNGEERAKGNILERFSAQQFPDLHSELNLSSLELGDSALYFCASSVAGVNYGYTFGSGTRLTVV.

The chain is built from TRBV4-2 and TRBJ2-5, with 12 bases fitting TRBD2. The CDR3 extends over 18 amino acids. Germline trimming cut 4 bases from V and 0 bases from J; bases unmatched to any gene: 9. Germline CDR1 reads LGHNA; CDR2 reads YNFKEQ. CDR3 nucleotides: TGTGCCAGCAGCCCAAGACTAGCGGGGGTAACGTACCAAGAGACCCAGTACTTC. Translating it yields CASSPRLAGVTYQETQYF.

This rearrangement joins TRBV10-1 to TRBJ2-5; tentative D call: TRBD1 (5 bases). The V end was cut by 2 bases, the J end by 1 base, with 14 bases between. CDR1 WNHNN and CDR2 SYGVQD come from the germline V gene (reference sequence). CDR3 length: 16 amino acids. CDR3 nucleotide sequence: TGCGCCAGCAGTGAGGGACAACGATTCACCCAAGAGACCCAGTACTTC. It codes for CASSEGQRFTQETQYF.

This clone came up once. The V and J genes are TRBV2 and TRBJ2-5; TRBD2 might be the D (5 bases). Looked up from germline, CDR1 is SNHLY and CDR2 is FYNNEI. CDR3 length equals 13 residues. V lost 6 bases, J lost 1 base, and 9 bases lay in between. The chain's CDR3 is CASRTGIQETQYF. Here the CDR3 DNA reads TGTGCCAGCAGGACGGGGATCCAAGAGACCCAGTACTTC. The whole variable domain, filled in from reference TRBV2 and TRBJ2-5, reads EPEVTQTPSHQVTQMGQEVILRCVPISNHLYFYWYRQILGQKVEFLVSFYNNEISEKSEIFDDQFSVERPDGSNFTLKIRSTKLEDSAMYFCASRTGIQETQYFGPGTRLLVL.

The CDR3 nucleotides are TGTGCCAGCAGCGCTTTCCTTGCGGGGGGTTCCTACAATGAGCAGTTCTTC. This translates into CASSAFLAGGSYNEQFF. The chain couples TRBV9 to TRBJ2-1; TRBD2 aligns across 8 bases. CDR1 is SGDLS, CDR2 YYNGEE, per germline. The V and J ends lost 3 bases and 1 base, in that order; junction bases with no gene match: 9. The CDR3 has 17 amino acids.

CDR3 protein: CAWRYPGGITEAFF. CDR3 DNA: TGTGCCTGGAGGTATCCAGGGGGAATCACTGAAGCTTTCTTT. This chain links TRBV30 with TRBJ1-1, with 7 positions matching TRBD1. The CDR3 is 14 residues long. With 3 bases clipped from V and 4 bases from J, the junction kept 8 bases outside the gene matches. CDR1 is GTSNPN and CDR2 is SVGIG in the germline V gene (reference sequence).

In DNA form, the CDR3 reads TGTGCCAGCAGCTTAGCGCCTGGAGCCTCACTTATCTACGAGCAGTACTTC. This sequence encodes CASSLAPGASLIYEQYF. This chain joins TRBV7-2 and TRBJ2-7, with D unclear. CDR3 length equals 17 residues. Trimming removed 0 bases from V and 3 bases from J, with 18 bases in between. Germline V gene sequence: CDR1 SGHTA, CDR2 FQGNSA.

The J gene is TRBJ2-1, the V gene TRBV29-1, with D hard to call. Trimming removed 5 bases at V and 9 bases at J, with 14 bases between. Germline V gene sequence: CDR1 SQVTM, CDR2 ANQGSEA. There are 12 residues in the CDR3. The DNA of the CDR3 is TGCAGCGTTCGGGCCCCCTCTGTTGAGCAGTTCTTC. It encodes CSVRAPSVEQFF.

The V gene is TRBV7-2, the J gene TRBJ1-2; D remains ambiguous. V lost 1 base and J lost 4, with 4 bases in between. This CDR3 region has 12 residues. Germline V CDR1 and CDR2: SGHTA, FQGNSA. CDR3 nucleotides: TGTGCCAGCAGCTTAGACAGCTATGGCTACACCTTC. It yields the protein CASSLDSYGYTF.

This rearrangement joins TRBV7-9 to TRBJ2-5; D might be TRBD1 (5 bases). The germline V gene encodes CDR1 SEHNR and CDR2 FQNEAQ (reference sequence). The V gene lost 4 bases and the J gene lost 3 bases, with 12 bases spanning the gap. The CDR3 runs 14 residues. CDR3 protein: CASSSYQGEETQYF. Written as DNA, the CDR3 is TGTGCCAGCAGCTCATATCAAGGGGAAGAGACCCAGTACTTC.

The chain carries TRBV7-8 and TRBJ2-5, with D hard to call. This CDR3 contains 12 residues. Germline CDR1 and CDR2: SGHVS and FQNEAQ. V was shortened by 8 bases and J by 0 bases, with 7 bases between the two germline ends. CDR3 coding DNA: TGTGCCAGCCTCGGATACCAAGAGACCCAGTACTTC. Its translation is CASLGYQETQYF.

The rearrangement joins TRBV30 to TRBJ1-1, with D unclear. Trimming took off 4 bases at V and 5 bases at J, with 8 bases between the two ends. This CDR3 comprises 11 residues. Germline V gives CDR1 GTSNPN, CDR2 SVGIG (reference sequence). CDR3 in DNA: TGTGCCTGGACGCGTGAGACTGAAGCTTTCTTT. It specifies CAWTRETEAFF.

This rearrangement joins TRBV2 to TRBJ2-1, with D perhaps matching TRBD2 (5 bases). From germline, CDR1 is SNHLY and CDR2 FYNNEI. Deletions cut 2 bases from V and 7 bases from J, with 6 bases between. The CDR3 consists of 12 residues. The CDR3 DNA sequence: TGTGCCAGCAGTGAACGGGGAAATGAGCAGTTCTTC. This sequence encodes CASSERGNEQFF.

The chain recombines TRBV14 with TRBJ1-1; the match to TRBD1 covers 7 bases. The CDR3 loop spans 12 amino acids. Per germline, CDR1 SGHDN and CDR2 FVKESK. V was pared by 4 bases and J by 11 bases, with 7 bases of the junction left unmatched. The CDR3 DNA reads as TGTGCCAGCAGCCCAGGGACAGTGCGGGCTTTCTTT. It is translated as CASSPGTVRAFF.

This chain joins TRBV29-1 and TRBJ1-2; 8 bases fit TRBD1. The germline gives CDR1 SQVTM, CDR2 ANQGSEA. The V segment lost 7 bases and the J segment 4 bases; nucleotides outside the gene matches: 5. This CDR3 is 12 amino acids long. The CDR3 reads CSASGTGYGYTF. CDR3 bases: TGCAGCGCGAGTGGGACAGGCTATGGCTACACCTTC.

This chain joins TRBV5-8 and TRBJ2-3; D is undetermined. Trimming removed 4 bases at V and 2 bases at J, with 14 bases between. Germline V lookup: CDR1 SGHTS, CDR2 YDEGEE. There are 15 residues in the CDR3. The CDR3 DNA sequence: TGTGCCAGCAGCCCTCGACGTAGAGTCACAGATACGCAGTATTTT. Translating it yields CASSPRRRVTDTQYF.

The V gene is TRBV5-1, the J gene TRBJ1-5, with TRBD1 matching over 7 bases. This CDR3 region has 16 residues. After removal of 4 bases from V and 5 bases from J, the junction contained 12 bases not matched to a gene. Looked up from germline, CDR1 is SGHRS and CDR2 is YFSETQ. The CDR3: CASSPGGGQMHQPQHF. CDR3 bases: TGCGCCAGCAGCCCGGGAGGGGGACAGATGCATCAGCCCCAGCATTTT.

In its sample, this clone was seen a few times. V and J are TRBV7-9 and TRBJ2-5; 8 bases are a match to TRBD2. This CDR3 contains 15 residues. The germline gives CDR1 SEHNR, CDR2 FQNEAQ (reference sequence). V lost 5 bases, J lost 4 bases, and 9 bases stayed unmatched. CDR3 sequence: CASSHPASGSETQYF. In DNA form, the CDR3 reads TGTGCCAGCAGCCACCCGGCTAGCGGGTCAGAGACCCAGTACTTC.

CDR3 residues: CAIGQQETQYF. The DNA of the CDR3 is TGTGCCATTGGGCAGCAAGAGACCCAGTACTTC. The chain links TRBV7-8 to TRBJ2-5; D remains ambiguous. Germline CDR1 reads SGHVS; CDR2 reads FQNEAQ. The CDR3 totals 11 residues. V was pared by 10 bases and J by 2 bases, with 8 bases between.

The chain links TRBV30 to TRBJ1-1, with D possibly TRBD1 on 6 matching bases. This CDR3 is 16 amino acids long. V was pared by 0 bases and J by 3 bases, with 17 bases between. Germline V gives CDR1 GTSNPN, CDR2 SVGIG (reference sequence). The CDR3 reads CAWSVRGGRVDTEAFF. The CDR3 DNA follows: TGTGCCTGGAGTGTACGAGGGGGGCGCGTTGACACTGAAGCTTTCTTT. The whole variable domain, filled in from reference TRBV30 and TRBJ1-1, reads SQTIHQWPATLVQPVGSPLSLECTVEGTSNPNLYWYRQAAGRGLQLLFYSVGIGQISSEVPQNLSASRPQDRQFILSSKKLLLSDSGFYLCAWSVRGGRVDTEAFFGQGTRLTVV.